These 28 T cell receptor beta chains were sequenced from one sample in a study of blood T cell repertoires in COVID-19. Profiling relied on immunoSEQ multiplex PCR, and the TCRdb table lists in-frame clones only, not all of them. Here the sample spans approximately 170,000 clones, around 89% being singletons. The material sequenced was peripheral blood. The receptors shown here come from a man over 45 who had recovered from COVID-19.

The rearrangement links TRBV18 to TRBJ2-6; TRBD1 matches 11 bases. The junction had 3 bases not matched to a gene; V was cut back by 4 bases and J by 1 base. The CDR3 is made up of 17 amino acids. Germline CDR1 reads KGHSH; CDR2 reads LQKENI. The CDR3 coding sequence is TGTGCCAGCTCACGGACAGGGGGCCTTTCTGGGGCCAACGTCCTGACTTTC. This translates into CASSRTGGLSGANVLTF.

The genes are TRBV5-1 and TRBJ1-4; D perhaps matches TRBD1 (5 bases). Germline CDR1 SGHRS, CDR2 YFSETQ. V lost 0 bases to trimming and J lost 5 bases, with 8 bases between them. This CDR3 has 14 residues. CDR3 bases: TGCGCCAGCAGCTTGGGGGCAGGGAATGAAAAACTGTTTTTT. It codes for CASSLGAGNEKLFF.

V and J are TRBV25-1 and TRBJ2-3; D gene unclear. Trimming removed 4 bases at V and 2 bases at J, with 7 bases between. There are 13 residues in the CDR3. Germline lookup yields CDR1 MGHDK and CDR2 SYGVNS. For the CDR3, the DNA is TGTGCCAGCAGTGCCACAGTCACAGATACGCAGTATTTT. Protein sequence: CASSATVTDTQYF.

The chain employs TRBV4-2 and TRBJ1-3, with 7 bases fitting TRBD1. Germline V gives CDR1 LGHNA, CDR2 YNFKEQ. The trim removed 0 bases at V and 0 bases at J, leaving 5 bases unmatched. The CDR3 totals 17 residues. In nucleotides, the CDR3 is TGTGCCAGCAGCCAAGATAACAGGGGAAACTCTGGAAACACCATATATTTT. As protein: CASSQDNRGNSGNTIYF.

The CDR3 sequence: CASRQGLNTEAFF. CDR3 nucleotide sequence: TGTGCCAGCAGACAGGGGTTGAACACTGAAGCTTTCTTT. The chain links TRBV6-6 to TRBJ1-1; 7 positions match TRBD1. The CDR3 consists of 13 residues. Germline V lookup: CDR1 MNHNY, CDR2 SVGAGI (reference sequence). The V and J ends lost 6 bases and 0 bases, in that order; junction bases with no gene match: 1.

V and J are TRBV6-5 and TRBJ1-6; D remains ambiguous. V was trimmed by 7 bases and J by 5 bases, leaving 12 bases between them. The germline CDR1 and CDR2 sequences are MNHEY and SVGAGI. The CDR3 sequence is 14 residues long. CDR3: CASTSPSNNSPLHF. The CDR3 DNA is TGTGCCAGCACGAGCCCTTCGAATAATTCACCCCTCCACTTT.

This clone was seen a single time. The chain combines TRBV7-8 with TRBJ2-7; perhaps TRBD2 as D (5 bases). Trimming shortened V by 5 bases and J by 2 bases, and 16 bases separated the two germline ends. Germline V gene data show CDR1 as SGHVS and CDR2 as FQNEAQ. The CDR3 extends over 15 amino acids. The CDR3 nucleotides are TGTGCCAGCAGCCACCTTGGGAGCCGGCCCTACGAGCAGTACTTC. Amino acids: CASSHLGSRPYEQYF. The variable domain in full, completed from reference TRBV7-8 and TRBJ2-7, reads GAGVSQSPRYKVAKRGQDVALRCDPISGHVSLFWYQQALGQGPEFLTYFQNEAQLDKSGLPSDRFFAERPEGSVSTLKIQRTQQEDSAVYLCASSHLGSRPYEQYFGPGTRLTVT.

About this clone: In the same sample, other DNA sequences code for this CDR3. V gene TRBV2 combines with J gene TRBJ2-5, with TRBD2 identical over 7 bases. This CDR3 has 13 amino acids. Trimming removed 6 bases from V and 4 bases from J; junction bases left unmatched: 5. CDR1 and CDR2 (germline): SNHLY, FYNNEI. The DNA of the CDR3 is TGTGCCAGCAGGGCAGGGAGGGGAGAGACCCAGTACTTC. Translating it yields CASRAGRGETQYF.

The rearrangement joins TRBV6-2 or TRBV6-3 to TRBJ2-3; 9 bases match TRBD2. The CDR3 is 16 amino acids. Germline V gene data show CDR1 as MNHEY and CDR2 as SVGEGT. With V trimmed by 6 bases and J by 0 bases, 7 bases remained unmatched. CDR3 DNA sequence: TGTGCCAGCAGCCGACTAGCGGTCCTTAGCACAGATACGCAGTATTTT. This encodes CASSRLAVLSTDTQYF.

This clone was found a few times. The chain employs TRBV10-1 and TRBJ2-2; D unresolved. Germline V gene lookup returns CDR1 WNHNN and CDR2 SYGVQD (reference sequence). This CDR3 has 16 residues. Trimming took 3 bases from V and 3 from J, leaving 14 bases between them. In nucleotides, the CDR3 is TGCGCCAGCAGTGACCCCGTTCGGTCCGACACCGGGGAGCTGTTTTTT. It encodes CASSDPVRSDTGELFF.

The chain couples TRBV3-1 (or the pseudogene TRBV3-2) to TRBJ2-5; 8 bases line up with TRBD2. CDR3 length equals 19 residues. With 1 base clipped from V and 4 bases from J, the junction kept 17 bases outside the gene matches. Germline CDR1 and CDR2: LGHDT and YNNKEL (reference sequence). The CDR3 reads CASSQGRVSLREARETQYF. For the CDR3, the DNA is TGTGCCAGCAGCCAAGGTCGAGTCTCACTGCGGGAGGCGAGAGAGACCCAGTACTTC.

The chain couples TRBV11-3 to TRBJ2-2; 8 positions agree with TRBD1. The trim removed 1 base at V and 4 bases at J, leaving 5 bases unmatched. Looked up from germline, CDR1 is SGHNT and CDR2 is YENEEA. The CDR3 is made up of 16 amino acids. The CDR3 sequence is CASSLVGQGSTGELFF. CDR3 DNA: TGTGCCAGCAGCTTAGTCGGACAGGGAAGCACCGGGGAGCTGTTTTTT.

This chain uses TRBV29-1 with TRBJ2-1; 10 bases agree with TRBD1. Germline CDR1 reads SQVTM; CDR2 reads ANQGSEA. This CDR3 region has 18 residues. V trimming: 0 bases; J trimming: 1 base; junction bases outside the gene matches: 9. CDR3 DNA sequence: TGCAGCGTTGAAGAGGGGGACAGGGGATTAAGTTCCTACAATGAGCAGTTCTTC. Its translation: CSVEEGDRGLSSYNEQFF.

The gene calls are TRBV10-3 and TRBJ2-2; TRBD2 agrees at 7 bases. Germline V gene sequence: CDR1 ENHRY, CDR2 SYGVKD. The CDR3 has 14 residues. J was trimmed by 5 bases and V by 11 bases; bases with no gene match: 11. DNA of the CDR3: TGTGCCTCCCGTGGGAGGGAGGGAACCGGGGAGCTGTTTTTT. It is translated as CASRGREGTGELFF.

This clone was recorded once. The V gene is TRBV9, the J gene TRBJ1-1; perhaps TRBD1 as D (6 bases). Looked up from germline, CDR1 is SGDLS and CDR2 is YYNGEE. V gave up 4 bases and J gave up 2 bases, with 15 bases separating them. The CDR3 is made up of 15 amino acids. CDR3 protein: CASSPQGHGNTEAFF. CDR3 nucleotide sequence: TGTGCCAGCAGCCCTCAGGGACATGGTAACACTGAAGCTTTCTTT. Filled out from reference TRBV9 and TRBJ1-1, the complete variable domain reads DSGVTQTPKHLITATGQRVTLRCSPRSGDLSVYWYQQSLDQGLQFLIQYYNGEERAKGNILERFSAQQFPDLHSELNLSSLELGDSALYFCASSPQGHGNTEAFFGQGTRLTVV.

The chain has TRBV5-8 and TRBJ1-3, with 9 bases aligning to TRBD1. V gave up 5 bases and J gave up 6 bases; unmatched junction bases: 3. In germline, CDR1 is SGHTS, CDR2 YDEGEE. The CDR3 contains 13 residues. The DNA for the CDR3 is TGTGCCAGCAGGGGGACAGGGACAAACACCATATATTTT. Its translation: CASRGTGTNTIYF.

This chain uses TRBV19 with TRBJ2-6, with D possibly being TRBD2 (5 bases). Per germline, CDR1 LNHDA and CDR2 SQIVND (reference sequence). The ends were cut back, 0 bases at V and 3 bases at J, with 12 bases in the middle. This CDR3 contains 17 residues. The DNA for the CDR3 is TGTGCCAGTAGTATAGAAAAGGCGGGCAGTGGGGCCAACGTCCTGACTTTC. Amino acid sequence: CASSIEKAGSGANVLTF.

About this clone itself: The germline gene is not matched at one end of the junction; a read error may be the cause. CDR3 bases: TGTGCCAGCTCCCCAACAGGGGCTAACGAAAAACTGTTTTTT. The encoded protein is CASSPTGANEKLFF. V is TRBV18 and J is TRBJ1-4; 7 nucleotides agree with TRBD1. The germline V gene encodes CDR1 KGHSH and CDR2 LQKENI. The CDR3 loop spans 14 amino acids.

The V and J genes are TRBV6-4 and TRBJ1-1; D unresolved. The CDR3 length is 13 residues. Germline loops: CDR1 MRHNA, CDR2 SNTAGT. V lost 2 bases to trimming and J lost 0 bases, with 4 bases between them. CDR3 sequence reads: CASSDQMNTEAFF. The DNA for the CDR3 is TGTGCCAGCAGTGACCAGATGAACACTGAAGCTTTCTTT.

V gene TRBV19 combines with J gene TRBJ2-5, with D tentatively TRBD1 (6 bases). Germline CDR1 is LNHDA and CDR2 is SQIVND (reference sequence). The CDR3 is 13 residues long. V dropped 3 bases and J dropped 4 bases, with 9 bases sitting between them. CDR3 nucleotides: TGTGCCAGTAGTATCAACAGGGCAGAGACCCAGTACTTC. Protein product: CASSINRAETQYF.

This sequence joins TRBV21-1 and TRBJ2-5; TRBD1, as called in the table, went unchecked against the DNA. TRBV21-1 is a listed pseudogene. There are 14 residues in the CDR3. CDR3 coding DNA: TGTGCCAGCAGCACTGGGGACAACCAAGAGACCCAGTACTTC. Its translation: CASSTGDNQETQYF.

The V gene is TRBV11-2, the J gene TRBJ2-1; 8 bases align to TRBD1. V was pared by 4 bases and J by 7 bases, with 9 bases of the junction left unmatched. CDR1 SGHAT and CDR2 FQNNGV come from the germline V gene. The CDR3 totals 15 residues. The chain's CDR3 is CASSYTGGSTNEQFF. CDR3 DNA sequence: TGTGCCAGCAGCTACACAGGGGGGTCTACAAATGAGCAGTTCTTC.

This chain joins TRBV7-2 and TRBJ1-2; 12 bases agree with TRBD1. Germline CDR1 SGHTA, CDR2 FQGNSA. V lost 4 bases and J lost 7; bases outside the gene matches: 10. This CDR3 is built from 16 residues. CDR3 nucleotides: TGTGCCAGCAGCTCGCCCCAGGGACAGGGGGCGGGTGGCTACACCTTC. This encodes CASSSPQGQGAGGYTF. Full variable domain (remainder filled in from reference TRBV7-2 and TRBJ1-2): GAGVSQSPSNKVTEKGKDVELRCDPISGHTALYWYRQSLGQGLEFLIYFQGNSAPDKSGLPSDRFSAERTGGSVSTLTIQRTQQEDSAVYLCASSSPQGQGAGGYTFGSGTRLTVV.

J is TRBJ2-1 and V is TRBV2, with TRBD2 as a possible D gene (5 bases). The ends were cut back, 4 bases at V and 2 bases at J, with 6 bases in the middle. CDR3 length: 13 residues. Germline CDR1 is SNHLY and CDR2 is FYNNEI. In nucleotides, the CDR3 is TGTGCCAGCAGTGGACTACCCTACAATGAGCAGTTCTTC. This sequence encodes CASSGLPYNEQFF. The full variable domain, in which reference TRBV2 and TRBJ2-1 provide the parts outside the CDR3, is EPEVTQTPSHQVTQMGQEVILRCVPISNHLYFYWYRQILGQKVEFLVSFYNNEISEKSEIFDDQFSVERPDGSNFTLKIRSTKLEDSAMYFCASSGLPYNEQFFGPGTRLTVL.

The chain has TRBV4-2 and TRBJ2-5; D might be TRBD2 (6 bases). This CDR3 is built from 15 residues. CDR1 and CDR2 from the germline V gene are LGHNA and YNFKEQ. With 0 bases removed from V and 5 bases from J, the gap between germline ends came to 13 bases. The CDR3 spells CASSQEGGDGETQYF. For the CDR3, the DNA is TGTGCCAGCAGCCAAGAGGGCGGGGACGGCGAGACCCAGTACTTC.

This clone was observed once. The CDR3 here is CASHLGTGKLEFF. The CDR3 DNA follows: TGTGCCAGTCATCTGGGAACAGGGAAGCTAGAGTTCTTC. V gene TRBV19 combines with J gene TRBJ2-1; maybe TRBD1 (6 bases). V lost 8 bases to trimming and J lost 14 bases, with 22 bases between them. The CDR3 extends over 13 amino acids. Looked up from germline, CDR1 is LNHDA and CDR2 is SQIVND (reference sequence).

The chain recombines TRBV15 with TRBJ1-4; D is undetermined. The germline V gene encodes CDR1 LNHNV and CDR2 YYDKDF (reference sequence). Trimming removed 1 base at V and 4 bases at J, with 7 bases between. The CDR3 is made up of 14 amino acids. DNA of the CDR3: TGTGCCACCAGCAGAGGCACTTATAATGAAAAACTGTTTTTT. Its translation is CATSRGTYNEKLFF. The variable domain in full, completed from reference TRBV15 and TRBJ1-4, reads DAMVIQNPRYQVTQFGKPVTLSCSQTLNHNVMYWYQQKSSQAPKLLFHYYDKDFNNEADTPDNFQSRRPNTSFCFLDIRSPGLGDTAMYLCATSRGTYNEKLFFGSGTQLSVL.

J is TRBJ1-1 and V is TRBV29-1, with a weak D call TRBD1 (5 bases). Germline CDR1 SQVTM, CDR2 ANQGSEA. Trimming removed 3 bases from V and 1 base from J, with 6 bases in between. The CDR3 is 12 amino acids. CDR3 coding DNA: TGCAGCGTTGACCAGGGGAACACTGAAGCTTTCTTT. This codes for CSVDQGNTEAFF. Drawing the rest from reference TRBV29-1 and TRBJ1-1, the complete variable domain is SAVISQKPSRDICQRGTSLTIQCQVDSQVTMMFWYRQQPGQSLTLIATANQGSEATYESGFVIDKFPISRPNLTFSTLTVSNMSPEDSSIYLCSVDQGNTEAFFGQGTRLTVV.